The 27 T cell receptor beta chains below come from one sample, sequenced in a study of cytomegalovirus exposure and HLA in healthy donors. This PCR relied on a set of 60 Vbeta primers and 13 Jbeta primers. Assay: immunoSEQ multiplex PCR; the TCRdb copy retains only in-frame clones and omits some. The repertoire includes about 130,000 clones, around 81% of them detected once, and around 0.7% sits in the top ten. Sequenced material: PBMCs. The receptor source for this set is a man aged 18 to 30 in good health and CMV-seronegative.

The CDR3 sequence: CASSEQGGGNEQFF. The CDR3 coding sequence is TGTGCCAGCAGTGAACAGGGAGGAGGCAATGAGCAGTTCTTC. V is TRBV2 and J is TRBJ2-1; perhaps TRBD2 as D (6 bases). This CDR3 comprises 14 residues. Germline-derived CDR1 and CDR2 are SNHLY and FYNNEI. V was cut by 2 bases and J by 6 bases, with 11 bases left in between.

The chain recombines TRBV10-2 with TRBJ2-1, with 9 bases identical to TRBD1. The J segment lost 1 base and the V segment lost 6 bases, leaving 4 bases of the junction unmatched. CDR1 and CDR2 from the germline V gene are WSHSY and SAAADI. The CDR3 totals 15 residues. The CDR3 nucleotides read TGCGCCAGCAGCGAGGACAGGGGTTCCTACAATGAGCAGTTCTTC. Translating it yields CASSEDRGSYNEQFF.

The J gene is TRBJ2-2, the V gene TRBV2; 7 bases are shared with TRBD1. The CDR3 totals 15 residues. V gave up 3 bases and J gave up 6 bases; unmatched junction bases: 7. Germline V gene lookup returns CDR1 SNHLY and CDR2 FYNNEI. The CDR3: CASSEAGTEAGELFF. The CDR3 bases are TGTGCCAGCAGTGAGGCCGGGACAGAAGCCGGGGAGCTGTTTTTT.

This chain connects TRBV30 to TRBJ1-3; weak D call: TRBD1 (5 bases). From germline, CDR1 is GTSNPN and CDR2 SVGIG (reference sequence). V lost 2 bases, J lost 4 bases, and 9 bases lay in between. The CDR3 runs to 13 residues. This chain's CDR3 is CAWSTGLGNTIYF. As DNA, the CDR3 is TGTGCCTGGAGTACGGGACTCGGAAACACCATATATTTT.

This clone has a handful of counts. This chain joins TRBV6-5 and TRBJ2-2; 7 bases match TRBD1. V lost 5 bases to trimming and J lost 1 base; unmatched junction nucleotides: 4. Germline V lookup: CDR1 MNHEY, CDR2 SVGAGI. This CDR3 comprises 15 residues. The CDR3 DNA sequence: TGTGCCAGCAGTACCGGGACAGAGAACACCGGGGAGCTGTTTTTT. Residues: CASSTGTENTGELFF.

The CDR3 DNA sequence: TGCGCCAGCAGCCCTAGCGGGGGCTCTGGGGCCAACGTCCTGACTTTC. Translating gives CASSPSGGSGANVLTF. The chain employs TRBV4-3 and TRBJ2-6, with TRBD2 matching 10 bases. The CDR3 spans 16 residues. Germline V gives CDR1 LGHNA, CDR2 YSLEER. V lost 4 bases, J lost 0 bases, and 0 bases stayed unmatched.

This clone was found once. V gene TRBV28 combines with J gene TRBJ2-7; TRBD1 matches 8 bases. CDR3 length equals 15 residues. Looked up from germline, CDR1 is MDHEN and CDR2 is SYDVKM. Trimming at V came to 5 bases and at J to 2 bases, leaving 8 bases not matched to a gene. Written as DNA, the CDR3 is TGTGCCAGCAGTCCGTGGACAGGGACACCCTACGAGCAGTACTTC. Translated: CASSPWTGTPYEQYF.

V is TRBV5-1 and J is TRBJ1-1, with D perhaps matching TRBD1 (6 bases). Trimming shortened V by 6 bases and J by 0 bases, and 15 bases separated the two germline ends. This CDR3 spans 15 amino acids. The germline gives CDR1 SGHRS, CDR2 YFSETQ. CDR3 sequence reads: CASIPPGGMNTEAFF. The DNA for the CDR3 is TGCGCCAGCATACCACCGGGGGGCATGAACACTGAAGCTTTCTTT. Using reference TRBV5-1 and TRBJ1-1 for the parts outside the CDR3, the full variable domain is KAGVTQTPRYLIKTRGQQVTLSCSPISGHRSVSWYQQTPGQGLQFLFEYFSETQRNKGNFPGRFSGRQFSNSRSEMNVSTLELGDSALYLCASIPPGGMNTEAFFGQGTRLTVV.

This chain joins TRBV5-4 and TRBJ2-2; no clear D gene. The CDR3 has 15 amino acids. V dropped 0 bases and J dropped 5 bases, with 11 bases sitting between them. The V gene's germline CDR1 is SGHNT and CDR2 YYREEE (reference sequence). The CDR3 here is CASSLGSGDTGELFF. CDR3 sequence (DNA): TGTGCCAGCAGCTTGGGGTCAGGTGATACCGGGGAGCTGTTTTTT. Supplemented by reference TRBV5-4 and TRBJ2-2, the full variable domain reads ETGVTQSPTHLIKTRGQQVTLRCSSQSGHNTVSWYQQALGQGPQFIFQYYREEENGRGNFPPRFSGLQFPNYSSELNVNALELDDSALYLCASSLGSGDTGELFFGEGSRLTVL.

This CDR3 is CASHASRGIQETQYF. CDR3 DNA: TGTGCCAGCCACGCGTCTCGGGGAATCCAAGAGACCCAGTACTTC. The chain recombines TRBV25-1 with TRBJ2-5; D possibly corresponds to TRBD2 (5 bases). Between the trimmed V and J ends, which lost 8 bases and 1 base, there was a span of 17 bases. This CDR3 has 15 residues. The germline CDR1 and CDR2 sequences are MGHDK and SYGVNS. Full variable domain (rest looked up from reference TRBV25-1 and TRBJ2-5): EADIYQTPRYLVIGTGKKITLECSQTMGHDKMYWYQQDPGMELHLIHYSYGVNSTEKGDLSSESTVSRIRTEHFPLTLESARPSHTSQYLCASHASRGIQETQYFGPGTRLLVL.

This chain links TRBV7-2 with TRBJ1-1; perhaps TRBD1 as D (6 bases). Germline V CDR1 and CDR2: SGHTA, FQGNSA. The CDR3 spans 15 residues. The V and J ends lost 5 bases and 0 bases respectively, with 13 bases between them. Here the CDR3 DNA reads TGTGCCAGCAGCGGGTCAGGGGTTATGAACACTGAAGCTTTCTTT. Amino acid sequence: CASSGSGVMNTEAFF.

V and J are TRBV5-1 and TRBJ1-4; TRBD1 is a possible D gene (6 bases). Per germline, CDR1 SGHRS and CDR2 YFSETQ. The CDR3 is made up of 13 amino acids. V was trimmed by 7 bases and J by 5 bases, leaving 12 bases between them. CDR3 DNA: TGCGCCAGCTGGGACACAGAGAATGAAAAACTGTTTTTT. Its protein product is CASWDTENEKLFF. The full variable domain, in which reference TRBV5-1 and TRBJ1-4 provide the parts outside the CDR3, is KAGVTQTPRYLIKTRGQQVTLSCSPISGHRSVSWYQQTPGQGLQFLFEYFSETQRNKGNFPGRFSGRQFSNSRSEMNVSTLELGDSALYLCASWDTENEKLFFGSGTQLSVL.

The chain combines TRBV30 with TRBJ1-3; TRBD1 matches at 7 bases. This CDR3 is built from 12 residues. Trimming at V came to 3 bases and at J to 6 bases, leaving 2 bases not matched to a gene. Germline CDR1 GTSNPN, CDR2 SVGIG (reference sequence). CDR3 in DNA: TGTGCCTGGAGCGGGACAGCAAACACCATATATTTT. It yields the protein CAWSGTANTIYF.

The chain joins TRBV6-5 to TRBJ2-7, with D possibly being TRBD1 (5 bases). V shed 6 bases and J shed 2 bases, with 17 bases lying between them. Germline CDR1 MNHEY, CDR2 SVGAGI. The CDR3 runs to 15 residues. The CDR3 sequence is CASRDRLAFTYEQYF. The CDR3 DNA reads TGTGCCAGCAGAGACAGATTAGCCTTTACCTACGAGCAGTACTTC.

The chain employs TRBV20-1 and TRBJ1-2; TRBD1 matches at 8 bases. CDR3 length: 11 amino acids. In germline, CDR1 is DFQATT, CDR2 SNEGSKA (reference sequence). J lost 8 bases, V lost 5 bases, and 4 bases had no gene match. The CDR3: CSASQGEGYTF. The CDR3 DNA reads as TGCAGTGCTTCACAGGGGGAGGGCTACACCTTC.

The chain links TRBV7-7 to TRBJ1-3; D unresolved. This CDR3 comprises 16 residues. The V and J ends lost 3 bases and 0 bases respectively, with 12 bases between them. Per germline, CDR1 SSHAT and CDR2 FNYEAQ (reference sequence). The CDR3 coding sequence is TGTGCCAGCAGCTTGGGCACTTTGGGCTCTGGAAACACCATATATTTT. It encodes CASSLGTLGSGNTIYF.

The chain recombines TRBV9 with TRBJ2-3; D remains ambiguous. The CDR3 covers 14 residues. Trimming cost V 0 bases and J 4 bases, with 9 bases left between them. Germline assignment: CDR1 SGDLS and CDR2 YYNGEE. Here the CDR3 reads CASSVVAFPDTQYF. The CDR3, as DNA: TGTGCCAGCAGCGTAGTGGCTTTTCCAGATACGCAGTATTTT.

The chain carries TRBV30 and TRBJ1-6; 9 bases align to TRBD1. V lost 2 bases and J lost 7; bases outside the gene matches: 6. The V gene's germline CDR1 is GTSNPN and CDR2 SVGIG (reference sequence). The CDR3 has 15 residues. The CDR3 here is CAWSNAGTGNSPLHF. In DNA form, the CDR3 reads TGTGCCTGGAGTAACGCCGGGACAGGGAATTCACCCCTCCACTTT.

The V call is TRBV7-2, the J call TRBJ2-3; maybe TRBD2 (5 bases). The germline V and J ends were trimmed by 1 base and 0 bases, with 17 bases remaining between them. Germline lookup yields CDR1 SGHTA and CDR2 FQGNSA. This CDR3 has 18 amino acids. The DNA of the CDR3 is TGTGCCAGCAGCTTAGTTCCCCCGGGATATTCTAGCACAGATACGCAGTATTTT. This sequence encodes CASSLVPPGYSSTDTQYF.

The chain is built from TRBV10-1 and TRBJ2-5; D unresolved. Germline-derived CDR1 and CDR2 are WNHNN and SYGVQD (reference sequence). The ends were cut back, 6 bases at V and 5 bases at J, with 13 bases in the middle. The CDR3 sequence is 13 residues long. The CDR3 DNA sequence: TGCGCCAGCAGCCCTAGAGCTCAGGAGACCCAGTACTTC. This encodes CASSPRAQETQYF.

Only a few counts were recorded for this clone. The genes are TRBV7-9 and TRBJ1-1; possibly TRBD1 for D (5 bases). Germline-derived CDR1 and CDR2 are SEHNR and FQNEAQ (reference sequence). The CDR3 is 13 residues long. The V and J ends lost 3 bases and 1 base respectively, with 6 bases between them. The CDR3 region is CASSFTGNTEAFF. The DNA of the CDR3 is TGTGCCAGCAGCTTTACAGGGAACACTGAAGCTTTCTTT.

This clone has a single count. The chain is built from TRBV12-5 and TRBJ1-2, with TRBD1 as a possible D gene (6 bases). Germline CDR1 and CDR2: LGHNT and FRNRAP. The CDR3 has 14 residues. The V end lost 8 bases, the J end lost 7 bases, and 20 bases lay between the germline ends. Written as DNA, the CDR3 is TGTGCTAGTAGCCCACCCGGGACAAGTCCTGGCTACACCTTC. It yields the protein CASSPPGTSPGYTF.

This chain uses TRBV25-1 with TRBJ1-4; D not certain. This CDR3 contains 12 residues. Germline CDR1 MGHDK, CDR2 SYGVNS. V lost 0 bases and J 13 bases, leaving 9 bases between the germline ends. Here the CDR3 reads CASSEYGKGLFF. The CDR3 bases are TGTGCCAGCAGTGAATACGGGAAAGGACTGTTTTTT.

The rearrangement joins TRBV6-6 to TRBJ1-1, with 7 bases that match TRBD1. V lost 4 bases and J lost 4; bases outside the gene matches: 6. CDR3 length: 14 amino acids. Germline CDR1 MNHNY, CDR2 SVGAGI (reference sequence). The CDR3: CASSFPQGTTEAFF. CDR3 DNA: TGTGCCAGCAGTTTCCCACAGGGGACCACTGAAGCTTTCTTT.

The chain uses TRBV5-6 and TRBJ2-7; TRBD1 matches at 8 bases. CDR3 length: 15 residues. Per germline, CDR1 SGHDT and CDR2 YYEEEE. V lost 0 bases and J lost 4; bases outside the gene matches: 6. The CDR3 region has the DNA TGTGCCAGCAGCTTGGGTGCAGGGGGCACATACGAGCAGTACTTC. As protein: CASSLGAGGTYEQYF.

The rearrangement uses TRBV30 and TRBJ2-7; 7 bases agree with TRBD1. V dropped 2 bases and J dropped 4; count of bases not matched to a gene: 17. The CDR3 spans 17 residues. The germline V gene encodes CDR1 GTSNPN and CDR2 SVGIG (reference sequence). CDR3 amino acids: CAWSSSLGTVKRYEQYF. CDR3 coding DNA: TGTGCCTGGAGTTCGTCCTTGGGGACAGTTAAACGATACGAGCAGTACTTC.

The CDR3 here is CASARDRGQPQHF. The CDR3, as DNA: TGTGCCAGTGCCCGGGACAGGGGCCAGCCCCAGCATTTT. V usage is TRBV2 and J usage is TRBJ1-5, with TRBD1 matching 10 bases. CDR1 is SNHLY and CDR2 is FYNNEI in the germline V gene. V gave up 9 bases and J gave up 7 bases; unmatched junction bases: 6. CDR3 size: 13 residues.